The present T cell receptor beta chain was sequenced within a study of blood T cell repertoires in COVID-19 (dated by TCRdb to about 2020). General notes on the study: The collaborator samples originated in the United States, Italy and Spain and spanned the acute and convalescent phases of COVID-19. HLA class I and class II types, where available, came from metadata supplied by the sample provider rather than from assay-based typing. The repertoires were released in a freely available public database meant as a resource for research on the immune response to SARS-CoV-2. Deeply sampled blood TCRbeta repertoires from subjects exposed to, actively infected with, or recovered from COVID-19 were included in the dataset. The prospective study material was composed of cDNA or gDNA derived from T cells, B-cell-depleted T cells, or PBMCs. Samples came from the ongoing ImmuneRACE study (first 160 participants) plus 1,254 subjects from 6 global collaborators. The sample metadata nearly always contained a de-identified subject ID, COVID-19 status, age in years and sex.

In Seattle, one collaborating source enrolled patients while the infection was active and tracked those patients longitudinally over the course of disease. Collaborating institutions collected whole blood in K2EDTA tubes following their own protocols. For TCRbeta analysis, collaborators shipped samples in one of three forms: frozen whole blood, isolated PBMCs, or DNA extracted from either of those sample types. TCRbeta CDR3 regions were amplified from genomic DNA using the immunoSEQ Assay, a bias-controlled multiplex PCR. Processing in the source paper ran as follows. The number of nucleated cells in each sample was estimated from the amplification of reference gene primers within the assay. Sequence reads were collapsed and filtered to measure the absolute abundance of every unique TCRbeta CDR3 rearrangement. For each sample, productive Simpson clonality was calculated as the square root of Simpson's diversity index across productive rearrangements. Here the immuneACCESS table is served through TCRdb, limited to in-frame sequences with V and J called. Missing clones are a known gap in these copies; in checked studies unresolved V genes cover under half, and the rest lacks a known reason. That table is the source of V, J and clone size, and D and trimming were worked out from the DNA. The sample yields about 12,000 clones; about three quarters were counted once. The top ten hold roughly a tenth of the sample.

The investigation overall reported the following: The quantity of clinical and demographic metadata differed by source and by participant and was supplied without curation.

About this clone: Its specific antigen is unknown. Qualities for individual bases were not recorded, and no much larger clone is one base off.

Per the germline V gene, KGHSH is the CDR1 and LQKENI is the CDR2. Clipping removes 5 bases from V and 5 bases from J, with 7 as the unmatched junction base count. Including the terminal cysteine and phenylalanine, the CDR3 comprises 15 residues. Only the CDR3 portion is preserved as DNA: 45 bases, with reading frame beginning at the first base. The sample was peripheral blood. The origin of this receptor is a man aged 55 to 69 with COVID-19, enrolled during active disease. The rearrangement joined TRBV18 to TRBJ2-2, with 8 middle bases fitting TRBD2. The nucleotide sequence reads TGTGCCAGCTCATCGGGGGGGCCTTGGACCGGGGAGCTGTTTTTT. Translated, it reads CASSSGGPWTGELFF.